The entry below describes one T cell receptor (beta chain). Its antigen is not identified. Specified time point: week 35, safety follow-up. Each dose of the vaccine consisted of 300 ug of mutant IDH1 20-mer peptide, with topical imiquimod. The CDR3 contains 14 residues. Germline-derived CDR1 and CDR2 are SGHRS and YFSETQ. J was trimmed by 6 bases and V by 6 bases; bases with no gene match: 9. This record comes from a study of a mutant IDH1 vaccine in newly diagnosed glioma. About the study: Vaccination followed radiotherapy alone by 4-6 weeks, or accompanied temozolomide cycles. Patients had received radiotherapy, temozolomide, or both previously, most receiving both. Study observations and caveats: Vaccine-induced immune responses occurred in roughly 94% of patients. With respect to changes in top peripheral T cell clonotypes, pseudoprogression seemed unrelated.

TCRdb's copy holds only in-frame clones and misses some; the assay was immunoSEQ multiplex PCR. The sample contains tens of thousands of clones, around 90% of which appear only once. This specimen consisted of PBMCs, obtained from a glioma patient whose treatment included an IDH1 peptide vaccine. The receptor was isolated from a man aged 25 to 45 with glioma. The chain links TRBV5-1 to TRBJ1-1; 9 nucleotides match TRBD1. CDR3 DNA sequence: TGCGCCAGCACCCCGGGACAGGGAAAGCCTGAAGCTTTCTTT. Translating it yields CASTPGQGKPEAFF.